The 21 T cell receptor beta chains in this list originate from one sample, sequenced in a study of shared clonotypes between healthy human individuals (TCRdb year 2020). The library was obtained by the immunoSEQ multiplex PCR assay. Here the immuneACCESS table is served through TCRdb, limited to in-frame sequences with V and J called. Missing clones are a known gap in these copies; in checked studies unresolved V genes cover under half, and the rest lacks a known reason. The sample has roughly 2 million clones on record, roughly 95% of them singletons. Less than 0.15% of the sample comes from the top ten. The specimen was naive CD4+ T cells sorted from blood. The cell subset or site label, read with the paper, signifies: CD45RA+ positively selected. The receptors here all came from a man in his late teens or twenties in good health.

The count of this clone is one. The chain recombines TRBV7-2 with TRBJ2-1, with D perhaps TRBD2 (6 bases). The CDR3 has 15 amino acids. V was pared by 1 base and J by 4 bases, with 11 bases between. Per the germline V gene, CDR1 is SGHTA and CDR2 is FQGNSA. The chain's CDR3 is CASSLGDWVYNEQFF. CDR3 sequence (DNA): TGTGCCAGCAGCTTAGGGGACTGGGTTTACAATGAGCAGTTCTTC.

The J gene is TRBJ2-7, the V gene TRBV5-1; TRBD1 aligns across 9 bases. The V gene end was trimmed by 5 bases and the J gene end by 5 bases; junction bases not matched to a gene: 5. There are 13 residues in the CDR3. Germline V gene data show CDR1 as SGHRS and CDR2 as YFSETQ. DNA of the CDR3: TGCGCCAGCAGAATGGACAGGGGAAACGAGCAGTACTTC. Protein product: CASRMDRGNEQYF.

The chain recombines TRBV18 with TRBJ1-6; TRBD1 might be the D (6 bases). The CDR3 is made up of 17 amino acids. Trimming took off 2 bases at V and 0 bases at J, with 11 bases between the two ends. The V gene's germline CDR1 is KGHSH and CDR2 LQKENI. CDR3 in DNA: TGTGCCAGCTCACCAACGGCGACAGGCTCCTATAATTCACCCCTCCACTTT. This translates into CASSPTATGSYNSPLHF.

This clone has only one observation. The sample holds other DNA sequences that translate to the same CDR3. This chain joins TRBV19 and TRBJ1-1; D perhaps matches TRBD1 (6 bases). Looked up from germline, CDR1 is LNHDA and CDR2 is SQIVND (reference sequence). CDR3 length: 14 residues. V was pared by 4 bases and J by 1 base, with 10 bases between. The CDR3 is CASSSTGRNTEAFF. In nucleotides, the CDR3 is TGTGCCAGTAGTAGTACAGGGAGGAACACTGAAGCTTTCTTT.

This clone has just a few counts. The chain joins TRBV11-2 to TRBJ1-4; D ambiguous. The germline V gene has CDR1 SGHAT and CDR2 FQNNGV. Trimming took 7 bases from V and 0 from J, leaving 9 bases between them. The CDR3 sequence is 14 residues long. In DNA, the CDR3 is TGTGCCAGCACCTCCCCCACAACTAATGAAAAACTGTTTTTT. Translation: CASTSPTTNEKLFF. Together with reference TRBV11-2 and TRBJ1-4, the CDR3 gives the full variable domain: EAGVAQSPRYKIIEKRQSVAFWCNPISGHATLYWYQQILGQGPKLLIQFQNNGVVDDSQLPKDRFSAERLKGVDSTLKIQPAKLEDSAVYLCASTSPTTNEKLFFGSGTQLSVL.

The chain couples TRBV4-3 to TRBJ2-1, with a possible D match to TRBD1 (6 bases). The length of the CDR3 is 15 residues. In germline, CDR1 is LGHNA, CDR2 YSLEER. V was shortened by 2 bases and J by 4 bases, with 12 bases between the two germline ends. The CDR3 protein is CASSQYRTEYNEQFF. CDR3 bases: TGCGCCAGCAGCCAATACAGGACAGAGTACAATGAGCAGTTCTTC.

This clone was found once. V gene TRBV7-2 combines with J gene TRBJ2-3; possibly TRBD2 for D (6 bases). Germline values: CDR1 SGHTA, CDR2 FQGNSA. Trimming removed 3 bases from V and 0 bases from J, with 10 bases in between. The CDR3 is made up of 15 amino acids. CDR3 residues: CASSFGGASTDTQYF. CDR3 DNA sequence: TGTGCCAGCAGCTTTGGAGGGGCTAGCACAGATACGCAGTATTTT. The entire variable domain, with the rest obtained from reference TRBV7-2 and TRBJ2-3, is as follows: GAGVSQSPSNKVTEKGKDVELRCDPISGHTALYWYRQSLGQGLEFLIYFQGNSAPDKSGLPSDRFSAERTGGSVSTLTIQRTQQEDSAVYLCASSFGGASTDTQYFGPGTRLTVL.

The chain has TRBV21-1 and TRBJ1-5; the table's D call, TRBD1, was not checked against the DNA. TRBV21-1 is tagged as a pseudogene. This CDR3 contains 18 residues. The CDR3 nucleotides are TGTGCCAGCAGCAAAGCCCATTTCCCAGGGGAGTACAATCAGCCCCAGCATTTT. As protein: CASSKAHFPGEYNQPQHF.

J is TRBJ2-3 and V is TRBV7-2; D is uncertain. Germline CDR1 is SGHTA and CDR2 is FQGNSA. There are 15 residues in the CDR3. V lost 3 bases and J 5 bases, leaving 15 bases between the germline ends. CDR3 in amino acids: CASSFGSVARDTQYF. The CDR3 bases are TGTGCCAGCAGCTTTGGGTCGGTCGCCAGAGATACGCAGTATTTT.

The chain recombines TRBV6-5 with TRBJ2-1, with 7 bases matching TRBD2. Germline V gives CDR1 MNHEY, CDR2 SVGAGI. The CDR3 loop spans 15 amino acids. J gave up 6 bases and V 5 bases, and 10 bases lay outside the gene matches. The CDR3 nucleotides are TGTGCCAGCAGTGGACACCGGGGGGTAGGCAATGAGCAGTTCTTC. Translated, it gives CASSGHRGVGNEQFF.

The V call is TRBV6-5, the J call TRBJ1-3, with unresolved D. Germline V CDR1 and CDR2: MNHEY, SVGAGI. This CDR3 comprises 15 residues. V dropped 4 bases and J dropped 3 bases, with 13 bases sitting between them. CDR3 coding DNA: TGTGCCAGCAGTTTCATCGCGGCGAGTGGAAACACCATATATTTT. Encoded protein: CASSFIAASGNTIYF.

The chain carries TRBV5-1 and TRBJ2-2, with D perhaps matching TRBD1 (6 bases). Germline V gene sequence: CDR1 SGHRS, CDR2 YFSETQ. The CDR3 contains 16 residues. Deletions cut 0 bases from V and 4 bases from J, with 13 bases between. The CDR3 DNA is TGCGCCAGCAGCTTGGTTATTACAGGGAGCACCGGGGAGCTGTTTTTT. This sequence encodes CASSLVITGSTGELFF.

The CDR3 sequence is CASSYEGTSSTGELFF. The DNA for the CDR3 is TGTGCCAGCAGCTACGAAGGGACTAGCTCCACCGGGGAGCTGTTTTTT. This sequence joins TRBV5-6 and TRBJ2-2; 9 nucleotides agree with TRBD2. The CDR3 is made up of 16 amino acids. Germline CDR1 SGHDT, CDR2 YYEEEE. J was trimmed by 4 bases and V by 3 bases; bases with no gene match: 7.

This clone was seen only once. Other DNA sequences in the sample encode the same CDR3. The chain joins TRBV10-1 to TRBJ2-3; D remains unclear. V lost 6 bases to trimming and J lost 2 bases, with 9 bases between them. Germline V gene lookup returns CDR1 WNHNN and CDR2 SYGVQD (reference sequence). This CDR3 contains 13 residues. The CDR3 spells CASRDSVTDTQYF. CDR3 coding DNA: TGCGCCAGCAGGGATTCGGTCACAGATACGCAGTATTTT.

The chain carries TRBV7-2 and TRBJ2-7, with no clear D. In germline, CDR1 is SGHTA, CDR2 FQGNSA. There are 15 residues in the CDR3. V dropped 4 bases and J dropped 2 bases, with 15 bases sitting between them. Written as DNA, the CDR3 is TGTGCCAGCAGCTCAGCCCCCGTCCCCACCTACGAGCAGTACTTC. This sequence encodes CASSSAPVPTYEQYF.

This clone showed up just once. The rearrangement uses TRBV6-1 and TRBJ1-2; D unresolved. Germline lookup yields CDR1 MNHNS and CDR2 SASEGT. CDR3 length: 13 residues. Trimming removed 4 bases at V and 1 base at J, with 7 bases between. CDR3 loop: CASSVGSNYGYTF. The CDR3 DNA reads TGTGCCAGCAGTGTTGGCAGTAACTATGGCTACACCTTC.

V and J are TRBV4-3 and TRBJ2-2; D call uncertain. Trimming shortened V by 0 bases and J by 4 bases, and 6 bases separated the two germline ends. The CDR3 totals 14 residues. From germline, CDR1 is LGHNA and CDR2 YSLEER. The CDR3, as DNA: TGCGCCAGCAGCCAAGAGGAAGTCACCGGGGAGCTGTTTTTT. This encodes CASSQEEVTGELFF.

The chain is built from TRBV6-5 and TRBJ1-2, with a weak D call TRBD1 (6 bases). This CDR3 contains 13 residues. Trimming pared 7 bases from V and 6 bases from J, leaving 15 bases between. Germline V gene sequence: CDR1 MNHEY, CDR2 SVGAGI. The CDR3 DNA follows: TGTGCCAGCAAACAGGGAGGATATAATGGCTACACCTTC. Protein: CASKQGGYNGYTF.

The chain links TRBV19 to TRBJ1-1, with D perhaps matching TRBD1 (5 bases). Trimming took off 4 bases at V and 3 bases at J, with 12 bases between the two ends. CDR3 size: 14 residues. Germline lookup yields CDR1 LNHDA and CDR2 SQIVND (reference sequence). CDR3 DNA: TGTGCCAGTAGTACGGGACCGTGGGACACTGAAGCTTTCTTT. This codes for CASSTGPWDTEAFF.

The CDR3, as DNA: TGTGCCAGCAGCACCGGGGGGGACAGCGCCCAGCCCCAGCATTTT. Its protein product is CASSTGGDSAQPQHF. This chain connects TRBV7-9 to TRBJ1-5; TRBD1 matches at 7 bases. J gave up 7 bases and V 5 bases, and 11 bases lay outside the gene matches. This CDR3 region has 15 residues. Germline V gene data show CDR1 as SEHNR and CDR2 as FQNEAQ (reference sequence).

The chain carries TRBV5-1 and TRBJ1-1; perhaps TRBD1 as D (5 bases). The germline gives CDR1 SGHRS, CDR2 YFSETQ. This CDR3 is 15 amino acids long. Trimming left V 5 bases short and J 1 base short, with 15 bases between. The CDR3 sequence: CASSPGGSTNTEAFF. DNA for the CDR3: TGCGCCAGCAGTCCCGGGGGATCTACGAACACTGAAGCTTTCTTT.